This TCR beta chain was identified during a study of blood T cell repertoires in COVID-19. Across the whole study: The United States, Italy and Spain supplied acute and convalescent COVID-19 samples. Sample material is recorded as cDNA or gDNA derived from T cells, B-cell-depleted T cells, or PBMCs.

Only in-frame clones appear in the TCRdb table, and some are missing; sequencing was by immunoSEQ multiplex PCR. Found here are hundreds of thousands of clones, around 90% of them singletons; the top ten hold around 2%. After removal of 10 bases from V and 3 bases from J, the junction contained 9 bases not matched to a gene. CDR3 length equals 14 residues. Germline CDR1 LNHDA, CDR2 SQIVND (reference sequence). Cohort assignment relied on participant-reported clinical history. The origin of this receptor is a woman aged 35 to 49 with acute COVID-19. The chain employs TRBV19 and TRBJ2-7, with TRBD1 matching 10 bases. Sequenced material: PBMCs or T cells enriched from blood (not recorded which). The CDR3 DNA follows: TGTGCCAAAACGCCCGACAGGGGGCTCTACGAGCAGTACTTC. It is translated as CAKTPDRGLYEQYF.